These 18 T cell receptor beta chains were sequenced from one sample in a study of blood T cells in healthy people across ages. Alongside a J-beta primer mix, a sample-barcoded 5' primer served in a second PCR lasting roughly 6 to 12 cycles. TCRdb reprocessed the 5' RACE reads via MiXCR and lists one record per CDR3 protein. Of 1.2 million to 1.5 million distinct CDR3 sequences detected, 42% appear once; the ten largest clones hold roughly 7.7%. The material sequenced was blood. The receptors were gathered from a woman younger than 35 in good health.

This sequence joins TRBV6-4 and TRBJ2-3; D may be TRBD1 or TRBD2 (5 bases each). With 2 bases removed from V and 1 base from J, the gap between germline ends came to 10 bases. This CDR3 has 15 amino acids. Germline CDR1 and CDR2: MRHNA and SNTAGT. The CDR3 protein is CASSDRGVGTDTQYF. Written as DNA, the CDR3 is TGTGCCAGCAGTGACCGGGGCGTTGGCACAGATACGCAGTATTTT.

The chain carries TRBV18 and TRBJ2-5; D uncertain. Germline CDR1 KGHSH, CDR2 LQKENI. The CDR3 extends over 14 amino acids. V lost 3 bases, J lost 4 bases, and 12 bases lay in between. CDR3 residues: CASSPTTHRETQYF. The DNA for the CDR3 is TGTGCCAGCTCACCGACGACCCATAGAGAGACCCAGTACTTC.

V gene TRBV21-1 combines with J gene TRBJ2-4. The DNA matches TRBJ2-5 better at its end, which makes the J call doubtful. TRBV21-1 counts as a pseudogene. This CDR3 has 13 residues. CDR3 coding DNA: TGTGCCAGCGTTTGGCTAGTACAAGAGACCCAGTACTTC. Protein product: CASVWLVQETQYF.

In its sample, this clonotype was seen a few times. This rearrangement joins TRBV27 to TRBJ1-1; the D gene is possibly TRBD1 (5 bases). Between the trimmed V and J ends, which lost 8 bases and 3 bases, there was a span of 13 bases. Germline V gene lookup returns CDR1 MNHEY and CDR2 SMNVEV (reference sequence). This CDR3 has 13 residues. The CDR3 DNA reads as TGTGCCAGCGGACTTGGGACGGACACTGAAGCTTTCTTT. Amino acids: CASGLGTDTEAFF.

This clonotype turned up a few times. The V call is TRBV7-3, the J call TRBJ2-5, with 9 bases that match TRBD2. Germline V gene sequence: CDR1 SGHTA, CDR2 FQGTGA. V shed 5 bases, J shed 5 bases, and the junction held 6 bases outside the gene matches. The CDR3 loop spans 14 amino acids. The CDR3 sequence: CASSNSGGAETQYF. In nucleotides, the CDR3 is TGTGCCAGCAGCAATAGCGGGGGAGCCGAGACCCAGTACTTC. Complete variable domain (other parts from reference TRBV7-3 and TRBJ2-5): GAGVSQTPSNKVTEKGKYVELRCDPISGHTALYWYRQSLGQGPEFLIYFQGTGAADDSGLPNDRFFAVRPEGSVSTLKIQRTERGDSAVYLCASSNSGGAETQYFGPGTRLLVL.

As regards this clonotype: At one end the junction does not follow the germline gene, possibly because of a read error. The V call is TRBV20-1, the J call TRBJ1-6; D is ambiguous. Germline V lookup: CDR1 DFQATT, CDR2 SNEGSKA (reference sequence). The CDR3 length is 13 residues. The CDR3 sequence: CSARDGPGSLLHF. Written as DNA, the CDR3 is TGCAGTGCTAGAGATGGTCCTGGTTCACTCCTCCACTTT.

The chain employs TRBV9 and TRBJ2-3; 7 bases map to TRBD1. Germline V CDR1 and CDR2: SGDLS, YYNGEE. The CDR3 contains 15 residues. Trimming removed 4 bases from V and 2 bases from J; junction bases left unmatched: 7. This CDR3 is CASSHTGTVTDTQYF. In DNA, the CDR3 is TGTGCCAGCAGCCACACCGGGACAGTCACAGATACGCAGTATTTT.

Remarks on this clonotype: This clone may be a read error of a much larger clone one base away. The gene calls are TRBV5-1 and TRBJ2-2; weak D call: TRBD2 (5 bases). The ends were cut back, 0 bases at V and 4 bases at J, with 10 bases in the middle. The CDR3 spans 15 residues. Germline V gives CDR1 SGHRS, CDR2 YFSETQ. The CDR3 nucleotides are TGCGCCAGCAGCTTGGGGACTCTTAGCACCGGGGAGCTGTTTTTT. Its protein is CASSLGTLSTGELFF.

The chain employs TRBV6-2 or TRBV6-3 and TRBJ1-1, with no clear D. Germline V CDR1 and CDR2: MNHEY, SVGEGT. The CDR3 length is 12 residues. V was pared by 0 bases and J by 12 bases, with 11 bases between. The CDR3 nucleotides are TGTGCCAGCAGTTACTCGATAGGTGTTACTTTCTTT. This translates into CASSYSIGVTFF.

This clonotype was observed a handful of times. V and J are TRBV5-4 and TRBJ2-4, with 8 bases aligning to TRBD2. The DNA matches TRBJ2-5 better at its end, which makes the J call doubtful. CDR1 is SGHNT and CDR2 is YYREEE in the germline V gene (reference sequence). The CDR3 is 14 residues long. For the CDR3, the DNA is TGTGCCAGCAGCTTGGGGACTAGCATAGAGACCCAGTACTTC. This translates into CASSLGTSIETQYF.

The rearrangement joins TRBV30 to TRBJ2-1, with TRBD1 matching over 9 bases. CDR3 length: 16 amino acids. Germline CDR1 and CDR2: GTSNPN and SVGIG (reference sequence). Losses at the gene ends were 1 base for V and 6 bases for J; bases not matched to a gene: 10. The CDR3 here is CAWSGPGDRASNEQFF. The DNA of the CDR3 is TGTGCCTGGAGTGGCCCCGGGGACAGGGCCTCCAATGAGCAGTTCTTC.

This clonotype was seen only a few times. V and J are TRBV12-3 or TRBV12-4 and TRBJ1-5, with 7 bases lining up with TRBD1. V trimming: 6 bases; J trimming: 3 bases; junction bases outside the gene matches: 5. The CDR3 runs 14 residues. In DNA form, the CDR3 reads TGTGCCAGCAGCGGACAGGTCTCCAATCAGCCCCAGCATTTT. Its translation: CASSGQVSNQPQHF.

The chain has TRBV4-2 and TRBJ2-1, with 12 positions matching TRBD2. The CDR3 has 22 amino acids. The J segment lost 0 bases and the V segment lost 4 bases, leaving 19 bases of the junction unmatched. Germline V lookup: CDR1 LGHNA, CDR2 YNFKEQ. CDR3 sequence: CASSPQDRASGRAESSYNEQFF. CDR3 nucleotide sequence: TGTGCCAGCAGCCCCCAAGATAGGGCTAGCGGGAGGGCCGAGAGCTCCTACAATGAGCAGTTCTTC.

V gene TRBV4-2 combines with J gene TRBJ1-2, with D maybe TRBD1 (6 bases). This CDR3 spans 14 amino acids. Germline V gene lookup returns CDR1 LGHNA and CDR2 YNFKEQ. V shed 1 base and J shed 3 bases, with 9 bases lying between them. In nucleotides, the CDR3 is TGTGCCAGCAGCCAAGTCGAGGGGGACTATGGCTACACCTTC. Translated, it gives CASSQVEGDYGYTF.

This clonotype was detected only a few times. The CDR3 DNA reads TGCGCCAGCGCCCGAACCCTAAGCGGGGGGGTGAGCCCGCAGTATTTT. It translates to CASARTLSGGVSPQYF. The rearrangement links TRBV4-1 to TRBJ2-3; TRBD2 matches at 10 bases. This CDR3 comprises 16 residues. CDR1 MGHRA and CDR2 YSYEKL come from the germline V gene. The V gene end was trimmed by 8 bases and the J gene end by 10 bases; junction bases not matched to a gene: 18.

The chain couples TRBV6-5 to TRBJ1-2, with D perhaps TRBD1 (5 bases). This CDR3 comprises 16 residues. The V gene lost 0 bases and the J gene lost 4 bases, with 15 bases spanning the gap. CDR1 is MNHEY and CDR2 is SVGAGI in the germline V gene. CDR3 nucleotides: TGTGCCAGCAGTTACTCGGCTAGCGACAGCTTCTATGGCTACACCTTC. It codes for CASSYSASDSFYGYTF.

The gene calls are TRBV27 and TRBJ2-1, with 8 nucleotides matching TRBD1. V lost 1 base, J lost 8 bases, and 4 bases stayed unmatched. CDR3 length equals 14 residues. Germline loops: CDR1 MNHEY, CDR2 SMNVEV (reference sequence). The CDR3 sequence: CASSLYRGADEQFF. The CDR3 nucleotides read TGTGCCAGCAGTTTATACAGGGGGGCAGATGAGCAGTTCTTC.

This clonotype was detected a few times. The chain uses TRBV29-1 and TRBJ2-7, with TRBD1 identical over 7 bases. CDR1 and CDR2 from the germline V gene are SQVTM and ANQGSEA. This CDR3 region has 14 residues. The ends lost 4 bases at V and 5 bases at J; junction bases unmatched: 11. The CDR3 DNA sequence: TGCAGCGTTGCCGGGACAGTTGAGGCTGACGAGCAGTACTTC. It codes for CSVAGTVEADEQYF.